Following are 27 T cell receptor beta chains from one sample sequenced in a study of T cells after yellow fever vaccination. TCRdb re-called the 5' RACE reads with MiXCR, one entry per CDR3 protein. The sample gives 500,000 to 650,000 distinct CDR3 sequences, roughly 12% of which show up once; roughly 13% is in the top ten. Sequencing used PBMCs, obtained on the day of the yellow fever booster vaccination. Source of these receptors: a man younger than 45 who received the YFV17D yellow fever vaccine.

There are a few counts of this clonotype. For the CDR3, the DNA is TGTGCCAGCATGTTATCCCGGGACAGGGTCTACTTC. As protein: CASMLSRDRVYF. This rearrangement joins TRBV27 to TRBJ2-5; 9 bases are shared with TRBD1. CDR1 and CDR2 (germline): MNHEY, SMNVEV (reference sequence). V shed 7 bases and J 14 bases; nucleotides not matched to a gene: 11. This CDR3 spans 12 amino acids.

This clonotype was picked up a small number of times. A read error is possible here, since a much larger clone lies one base away. J is TRBJ2-7 and V is TRBV6-5; 7 bases fit TRBD1. V was pared by 6 bases and J by 6 bases, with 2 bases of the junction left unmatched. Germline CDR1 MNHEY, CDR2 SVGAGI. CDR3 length equals 11 residues. The CDR3: CASRNRGEQYF. In nucleotides, the CDR3 is TGTGCCAGCAGAAACAGGGGCGAGCAGTACTTC.

This clonotype has a count of ten or more. The chain employs TRBV12-3 or TRBV12-4 and TRBJ2-2; possible D gene TRBD2, 6 bases. The CDR3 totals 14 residues. V gave up 6 bases and J gave up 2 bases, with 10 bases separating them. In DNA form, the CDR3 reads TGTGCCAGCAGGTTTAGCGGTAACACCGGGGAGCTGTTTTTT. It specifies CASRFSGNTGELFF.

In its sample, this clonotype was seen a few times. The chain joins TRBV27 to TRBJ2-3, with D possibly matching TRBD2 (5 bases). Germline V gives CDR1 MNHEY, CDR2 SMNVEV (reference sequence). The CDR3 runs to 9 residues. CDR3 DNA sequence: TGTGGTGGAGGAGATACGCAGTATTTT. Encoded protein: CGGGDTQYF.

This clonotype was detected a few times. The rearrangement joins TRBV7-2 to TRBJ2-3; D is unclear. The CDR3 is 14 residues long. V was pared by 6 bases and J by 0 bases, with 10 bases between. Germline V gene data show CDR1 as SGHTA and CDR2 as FQGNSA. CDR3 sequence: CASRRRVSTDTQYF. The CDR3 nucleotides are TGTGCCAGCAGACGACGGGTTAGCACAGATACGCAGTATTTT. Full variable domain (remainder filled in from reference TRBV7-2 and TRBJ2-3): GAGVSQSPSNKVTEKGKDVELRCDPISGHTALYWYRQSLGQGLEFLIYFQGNSAPDKSGLPSDRFSAERTGGSVSTLTIQRTQQEDSAVYLCASRRRVSTDTQYFGPGTRLTVL.

V usage is TRBV30 and J usage is TRBJ2-5, with TRBD2 matching over 10 bases. V was clipped by 3 bases and J by 5 bases; unmatched bases: 3. The CDR3 is 13 amino acids. Per the germline V gene, CDR1 is GTSNPN and CDR2 is SVGIG (reference sequence). CDR3 nucleotide sequence: TGTGCCTGGAGGGGACTAGCGCGGGAGACCCAGTACTTC. This encodes CAWRGLARETQYF.

V is TRBV20-1 and J is TRBJ2-3; the match to TRBD2 covers 9 bases. This CDR3 spans 16 amino acids. Germline V gene lookup returns CDR1 DFQATT and CDR2 SNEGSKA (reference sequence). J lost 2 bases, V lost 2 bases, and 8 bases had no gene match. In DNA, the CDR3 is TGCAGTGCTAGAAAGCCGACTAGCGGATTCACAGATACGCAGTATTTT. This sequence encodes CSARKPTSGFTDTQYF.

Turning to this clonotype: This may stem from a read error, because a much larger clone lies one nucleotide away. The chain carries TRBV20-1 and TRBJ2-2; D remains unclear. V lost 0 bases and J 4 bases, leaving 6 bases between the germline ends. Per the germline V gene, CDR1 is DFQATT and CDR2 is SNEGSKA (reference sequence). The CDR3 spans 13 residues. The CDR3 here is CSAREKLTGELFF. The CDR3 region has the DNA TGCAGTGCTAGAGAGAAACTCACCGGGGAGCTGTTTTTT.

This clonotype appeared a few times. The V gene is TRBV7-2, the J gene TRBJ1-1; D gene uncertain. This CDR3 spans 16 amino acids. Germline CDR1 SGHTA, CDR2 FQGNSA. With 3 bases removed from V and 1 base from J, the gap between germline ends came to 15 bases. The CDR3 DNA reads TGTGCCAGCAGCTTTTCTCGGGCGTCAACGAACACTGAAGCTTTCTTT. Protein product: CASSFSRASTNTEAFF.

This clonotype was seen a handful of times. The V call is TRBV12-3 or TRBV12-4, the J call TRBJ2-1; D is uncertain. CDR3 length: 15 residues. V was clipped by 5 bases and J by 3 bases, with 14 bases between them. Here the CDR3 DNA reads TGTGCCAGCAGTCCTGACCGACCATTCTACAATGAGCAGTTCTTC. It translates to CASSPDRPFYNEQFF.

The chain uses TRBV5-1 and TRBJ2-7; 12 bases align to TRBD1. V was pared by 4 bases and J by 4 bases, with 9 bases of the junction left unmatched. This CDR3 is 16 amino acids long. CDR1 is SGHRS, CDR2 YFSETQ, per germline. As DNA, the CDR3 is TGCGCCAGCAGCCCGCCCGGGACAGGGGGCGCGTACGAGCAGTACTTC. Translation: CASSPPGTGGAYEQYF.

The V and J genes are TRBV20-1 and TRBJ1-2; weak D call: TRBD1 (5 bases). Germline lookup yields CDR1 DFQATT and CDR2 SNEGSKA (reference sequence). CDR3 length: 13 amino acids. V dropped 0 bases and J dropped 4 bases, with 9 bases sitting between them. CDR3 coding DNA: TGCAGTGCTAGAGATCGGGGGAGCTATGGCTACACCTTC. Residues: CSARDRGSYGYTF.

This rearrangement joins TRBV20-1 to TRBJ1-5; 7 bases fit TRBD1. The V segment lost 2 bases and the J segment 0 bases; nucleotides outside the gene matches: 10. Germline V gene lookup returns CDR1 DFQATT and CDR2 SNEGSKA (reference sequence). The length of the CDR3 is 17 residues. The CDR3 is CSARPSGTVYSNQPQHF. For the CDR3, the DNA is TGCAGTGCTAGACCCTCCGGGACAGTATATAGCAATCAGCCCCAGCATTTT.

At least ten counts were recorded for this clonotype. The chain links TRBV12-3 or TRBV12-4 to TRBJ2-3; the D gene is possibly TRBD2 (6 bases). Trimming took 6 bases from V and 4 from J, leaving 20 bases between them. This CDR3 spans 16 amino acids. CDR3 sequence: CASSTLSRGFPDTQYF. The CDR3 nucleotides read TGTGCCAGCAGCACCCTGTCCCGGGGGTTCCCAGATACGCAGTATTTT.

This clonotype was recorded a few times. The CDR3 sequence: CASSNRTSGRVRSSYNEQFF. As DNA, the CDR3 is TGCGCCAGCAGCAACAGGACTAGCGGGAGGGTCCGGAGCTCCTACAATGAGCAGTTCTTC. The chain joins TRBV5-1 to TRBJ2-1; 15 bases line up with TRBD2. Losses at the gene ends were 4 bases for V and 0 bases for J; bases not matched to a gene: 11. The CDR3 loop spans 20 amino acids. Per germline, CDR1 SGHRS and CDR2 YFSETQ.

The sample holds a few counts of this clonotype. The chain uses TRBV20-1 and TRBJ2-4; D possibly corresponds to TRBD2 (6 bases). CDR1 is DFQATT and CDR2 is SNEGSKA in the germline V gene (reference sequence). The germline V and J ends were trimmed by 6 bases and 6 bases, with 15 bases remaining between them. The CDR3 is made up of 13 amino acids. This CDR3 is CSAPWGVRNIQYF. For the CDR3, the DNA is TGCAGTGCCCCATGGGGGGTAAGAAACATTCAGTACTTC.

The rearrangement links TRBV12-3 or TRBV12-4 to TRBJ2-4, with a possible D match to TRBD1 (5 bases). V lost 6 bases to trimming and J lost 8 bases, with 17 bases between them. CDR3 size: 14 residues. The DNA for the CDR3 is TGTGCCAGCAGCTGGAACCTTCAAGGGGACATTCAGTACTTC. Translated: CASSWNLQGDIQYF.

This clonotype was counted between two and nine times. V usage is TRBV20-1 and J usage is TRBJ1-2; possibly TRBD1 for D (6 bases). Germline V gene sequence: CDR1 DFQATT, CDR2 SNEGSKA (reference sequence). This CDR3 is built from 14 residues. The ends were cut back, 6 bases at V and 4 bases at J, with 18 bases in the middle. This CDR3 reads CSAQGQPISYGYTF. CDR3 nucleotide sequence: TGCAGTGCCCAAGGACAGCCTATCTCCTATGGCTACACCTTC.

J is TRBJ2-2 and V is TRBV29-1, with D hard to call. V gave up 4 bases and J gave up 1 base, with 7 bases separating them. The CDR3 consists of 13 residues. CDR1 is SQVTM and CDR2 is ANQGSEA in the germline V gene. The CDR3 reads CSVVLRNTGELFF. CDR3 bases: TGCAGCGTTGTCCTGAGGAACACCGGGGAGCTGTTTTTT.

This clonotype was counted ten times or more. CDR3 DNA sequence: TGCGCCAGCACCGGACTAGCGAACTCCTACGAGCAGTACTTC. It specifies CASTGLANSYEQYF. V and J are TRBV10-1 and TRBJ2-7; 9 positions agree with TRBD2. This CDR3 comprises 14 residues. Unmatched junction bases numbered 4, after V lost 7 bases and J lost 0 bases. CDR1 is WNHNN, CDR2 SYGVQD, per germline (reference sequence).

This clonotype was picked up a small number of times. The rearrangement links TRBV28 to TRBJ2-1, with 9 positions matching TRBD1. V shed 10 bases, J shed 7 bases, and the junction held 8 bases outside the gene matches. This CDR3 contains 13 residues. Germline CDR1 and CDR2: MDHEN and SYDVKM. The CDR3 region is CAIRQGGGNEQFF. CDR3 bases: TGTGCCATACGACAGGGGGGTGGGAATGAGCAGTTCTTC.

The V call is TRBV4-3, the J call TRBJ1-1; D gene unclear. The length of the CDR3 is 12 residues. Trimming removed 3 bases from V and 5 bases from J, with 7 bases in between. Germline-derived CDR1 and CDR2 are LGHNA and YSLEER. The chain's CDR3 is CASSHMGTEAFF. The DNA for the CDR3 is TGCGCCAGCAGCCATATGGGGACTGAAGCTTTCTTT.

This clonotype was detected only a few times. The V gene is TRBV7-2, the J gene TRBJ2-2; D not certain. CDR3 length equals 16 residues. The V gene's germline CDR1 is SGHTA and CDR2 FQGNSA. Trimming pared 1 base from V and 4 bases from J, leaving 13 bases between. The CDR3 nucleotides read TGTGCCAGCAGCTTAGTAGGAGCCGCAGGCACCGGGGAGCTGTTTTTT. Its protein is CASSLVGAAGTGELFF.

The V and J genes are TRBV20-1 and TRBJ2-7; 7 nucleotides align to TRBD1. CDR3 size: 13 residues. The V and J ends lost 4 bases and 2 bases, in that order; junction bases with no gene match: 5. Germline CDR1 DFQATT, CDR2 SNEGSKA (reference sequence). CDR3 region: CSATTGETYEQYF. The CDR3 nucleotides are TGCAGTGCTACTACAGGGGAAACCTACGAGCAGTACTTC.

This clonotype showed up just a few times. The chain employs TRBV7-8 and TRBJ2-4; TRBD2 agrees at 7 bases. This CDR3 comprises 18 residues. Germline lookup yields CDR1 SGHVS and CDR2 FQNEAQ. With V trimmed by 0 bases and J by 0 bases, 8 bases remained unmatched. The CDR3 here is CASSLARGGGGAKNIQYF. Written as DNA, the CDR3 is TGTGCCAGCAGCTTAGCGCGGGGCGGCGGGGGAGCCAAAAACATTCAGTACTTC. Combining the CDR3 with reference TRBV7-8 and TRBJ2-4 gives the whole variable domain GAGVSQSPRYKVAKRGQDVALRCDPISGHVSLFWYQQALGQGPEFLTYFQNEAQLDKSGLPSDRFFAERPEGSVSTLKIQRTQQEDSAVYLCASSLARGGGGAKNIQYFGAGTRLSVL.

The chain has TRBV29-1 and TRBJ2-3; the D is unclear. V lost 4 bases, J lost 5 bases, and 13 bases lay in between. CDR1 SQVTM and CDR2 ANQGSEA come from the germline V gene. The length of the CDR3 is 13 residues. CDR3 DNA: TGCAGCGTTGGGTGGCAAAAGGAAGATACGCAGTATTTT. It translates to CSVGWQKEDTQYF.

This clonotype was found a few times. This chain links TRBV20-1 with TRBJ2-1; 7 positions agree with TRBD2. V lost 2 bases, J lost 1 base, and 8 bases stayed unmatched. CDR3 length: 16 amino acids. Germline CDR1 DFQATT, CDR2 SNEGSKA (reference sequence). The CDR3 is CSARKPSGESYNEQFF. In nucleotides, the CDR3 is TGCAGTGCTAGAAAACCTAGCGGAGAATCCTACAATGAGCAGTTCTTC.